The rows below give T cell receptor beta chains drawn from one sample of a study of blood T cell repertoires in COVID-19. Some clones are missing from TCRdb's copy, which holds only in-frame ones; the method was immunoSEQ multiplex PCR. Of under 450,000 clones listed, around 87% were seen once; the top ten hold 1% to 1.5%. The sequenced sample consisted of PBMCs or T cells enriched from blood (not recorded which). Receptors originate from a man aged 30 to 39 who had recovered from COVID-19. Both conserved end residues are part of each CDR3. The D gene is left open where the match is weak.

D: TRBD1
J: TRBJ1-1
V: TRBV6-5
CDR3: CASRQSDRVNTEAFF

D: TRBD2
J: TRBJ2-7
V: TRBV14
CDR3: CASSQNLRGGEQYF

D: TRBD2
J: TRBJ2-3
V: TRBV6-4
CDR3: CASAGGPGDTQYF

D: NA
J: TRBJ2-2
V: TRBV5-5
CDR3: CASSLGSGGELFF

D: TRBD1
J: TRBJ2-2
V: TRBV6-1
CDR3: CASSGRQGYRTGELFF

D: TRBD1
J: TRBJ1-2
V: TRBV7-2
CDR3: CASSSGTGANYGYTF

D: NA
J: TRBJ2-7
V: TRBV24-1
CDR3: CATSDFRGEQYF

D: NA
J: TRBJ2-2
V: TRBV19
CDR3: CASRMAGYTGELFF

D: NA
J: TRBJ2-5
V: TRBV5-1
CDR3: CASSLAVLQETQYF

D: TRBD1
J: TRBJ1-1
V: TRBV30
CDR3: CAWRQGTTEAFF

D: TRBD1
J: TRBJ2-7
V: TRBV4-1
CDR3: CASSHSLGQHEQYF

D: TRBD1
J: TRBJ2-1
V: TRBV27
CDR3: CASSFSGQGPRNEQFF

D: NA
J: TRBJ1-6
V: TRBV30
CDR3: CAWNGGGNSPLHF

D: TRBD1
J: TRBJ2-5
V: TRBV19
CDR3: CASRRTGSETQYF

D: TRBD1
J: TRBJ1-1
V: TRBV10-3
CDR3: CATEQGTEAFF

D: NA
J: TRBJ1-6
V: TRBV7-3
CDR3: CASSAGGDNSPLHF

D: TRBD1
J: TRBJ2-2
V: TRBV18
CDR3: CASSPFRGQLNTGELFF

D: TRBD1
J: TRBJ1-2
V: TRBV18
CDR3: CASSQGTGDYGYTF

D: NA
J: TRBJ1-5
V: TRBV18
CDR3: CASSPNVDGNQPQHF

D: NA
J: TRBJ1-3
V: TRBV19
CDR3: CASSRESSGNTIYF

D: TRBD1
J: TRBJ1-2
V: TRBV7-2
CDR3: CASSLTGTVNYGYTF

D: NA
J: TRBJ1-2
V: TRBV27
CDR3: CASSDGLLSFGYTF

D: NA
J: TRBJ1-1
V: TRBV15
CDR3: CATSRVGLNTEAFF

D: NA
J: TRBJ1-2
V: TRBV6-4
CDR3: CASSDSIGGFGGYTF

D: NA
J: TRBJ2-1
V: TRBV2
CDR3: CASSDESTGGGSEQFF

D: NA
J: TRBJ1-1
V: TRBV25-1
CDR3: CASSDRGVRDNTEAFF

D: NA
J: TRBJ1-1
V: TRBV5-6
CDR3: CASSQKGQGMTEAFF

D: TRBD2
J: TRBJ2-1
V: TRBV5-4
CDR3: CASSSPAAGDNEQFF

D: TRBD1
J: TRBJ2-7
V: TRBV6-5
CDR3: CASSTGQEKPTKQYF

D: NA
J: TRBJ1-1
V: TRBV7-5
CDR3: CARSGTRDRGPNTEAFF

D: TRBD2
J: TRBJ2-1
V: TRBV5-4
CDR3: CATDRRGVGEQFF

D: NA
J: TRBJ1-1
V: TRBV9
CDR3: CASSVGTVMNTEAFF

D: TRBD1
J: TRBJ1-5
V: TRBV5-4
CDR3: CASSAGQNSNQPQHF

D: TRBD1
J: TRBJ2-2
V: TRBV7-2
CDR3: CASSQETGFGELFF

D: NA
J: TRBJ1-1
V: TRBV7-2
CDR3: CASSLGLVNTEAFF

D: NA
J: TRBJ1-6
V: TRBV27
CDR3: CASRGDSYNSPLHF

D: TRBD1
J: TRBJ2-5
V: TRBV4-1
CDR3: CASSPGTGDQETQYF

D: NA
J: TRBJ1-1
V: TRBV5-4
CDR3: CASSPTQPITEAFF

D: NA
J: TRBJ2-7
V: TRBV3-1/TRBV3-2
CDR3: CASSQGTSEQYF

D: NA
J: TRBJ1-2
V: TRBV7-2
CDR3: CASSLSGGIGHNYGYTF

D: NA
J: TRBJ1-3
V: TRBV27
CDR3: CASSSSRSGNTIYF

D: TRBD2
J: TRBJ2-7
V: TRBV5-1
CDR3: CASSLGIPGLAGGSYEQYF

D: NA
J: TRBJ1-2
V: TRBV6-6
CDR3: CASSKPGLYQGYTF

D: TRBD2
J: TRBJ2-3
V: TRBV3-1/TRBV3-2
CDR3: CASNPIAGSTDTQYF

D: NA
J: TRBJ2-3
V: TRBV7-8
CDR3: CASSLGFGSADTQYF

D: NA
J: TRBJ1-4
V: TRBV12-3/TRBV12-4
CDR3: CASSLSGEKLFF

D: NA
J: TRBJ2-1
V: TRBV5-1
CDR3: CASSSSEVYNEQFF

D: TRBD1
J: TRBJ1-5
V: TRBV6-1
CDR3: CASSEGRGQGARNQPQHF

D: NA
J: TRBJ2-3
V: TRBV5-1
CDR3: CASSLGGRIDTQYF

D: TRBD1
J: TRBJ2-2
V: TRBV19
CDR3: CASSVDRATGELFF

D: TRBD1
J: TRBJ2-2
V: TRBV7-8
CDR3: CASSTRDSIITGELFF

D: NA
J: TRBJ1-6
V: TRBV7-2
CDR3: CASSLAGVSSYNSPLHF